This T cell receptor (beta chain) came from a study of early T cells in non-severe SARS-CoV-2 infection. Study-wide background: Bulk RNA isolated from unsorted whole blood underwent sequencing; chains were not paired.

The CDR3 runs to 15 residues. V gave up 0 bases and J gave up 4 bases; unmatched junction bases: 4. Germline loops: CDR1 SGHAT, CDR2 FQNNGV. This clonotype was seen at least ten times. The antigen remains undetermined. Researchers tagged individual cDNA molecules with unique molecular identifiers. TCRdb re-analysed the 5' RACE reads in MiXCR, keeping a single row per CDR3 protein. This sample has over 30,000 distinct CDR3 sequences, with 5.5% to 7.5% found just once. Study-wide results and caveats: Missing private and CD4 specificities, VDJdb matching favored anti-spike CD8 responses.

The receptor was isolated from an adult who was a healthcare worker with PCR-confirmed SARS-CoV-2 infection or an uninfected control (not recorded which). Material for sequencing was whole blood. V and J are TRBV11-2 and TRBJ2-5; 8 bases are shared with TRBD1. For the CDR3, the DNA is TGTGCCAGCAGCTTAGACAGGGGGCAAACAGAGACCCAGTACTTC. Its translation is CASSLDRGQTETQYF.